The 20 T cell receptor beta chains in this list originate from one sample, sequenced in a study of blood T cell repertoires in COVID-19. The repertoire was sequenced with immunoSEQ multiplex PCR; TCRdb's copy has only in-frame clones and lacks some. This repertoire shows 110,000 to 150,000 clones, roughly 89% found once; its top ten account for 2.5% to 3.5%. The specimen was peripheral blood. These receptors were obtained from a man aged 55 to 70 with active or convalescent COVID-19.

The chain recombines TRBV11-2 with TRBJ2-4; 10 positions match TRBD1. Trimming at V came to 4 bases and at J to 2 bases, leaving 5 bases not matched to a gene. The CDR3 extends over 16 amino acids. Looked up from germline, CDR1 is SGHAT and CDR2 is FQNNGV. This CDR3 is CASSSGTGDPKNIQYF. The CDR3 nucleotides read TGTGCCAGCAGCTCTGGGACAGGGGATCCCAAAAACATTCAGTACTTC.

This chain links TRBV2 with TRBJ2-7; 9 positions agree with TRBD2. The ends lost 2 bases at V and 3 bases at J; junction bases unmatched: 2. This CDR3 has 14 amino acids. Germline-derived CDR1 and CDR2 are SNHLY and FYNNEI. CDR3 nucleotide sequence: TGTGCCAGCAGTGAACTAGCGGGGCTCTACGAGCAGTACTTC. Its protein is CASSELAGLYEQYF.

The rearrangement uses TRBV3-1 (or the pseudogene TRBV3-2) and TRBJ2-5; 8 nucleotides agree with TRBD1. The CDR3 has 14 amino acids. CDR1 is LGHDT and CDR2 is YNNKEL in the germline V gene (reference sequence). After removal of 5 bases from V and 4 bases from J, the junction contained 6 bases not matched to a gene. Written as DNA, the CDR3 is TGTGCCAGCAGCGAATCCAGGGGGCGAGAGACCCAGTACTTC. As protein: CASSESRGRETQYF.

CDR3 DNA: TGTGCCATCAGTGAGCGCCCCGGCGGGCGCGAGCAGTACTTC. This codes for CAISERPGGREQYF. V and J are TRBV10-3 and TRBJ2-7, with a possible D match to TRBD2 (5 bases). The length of the CDR3 is 14 residues. The V gene's germline CDR1 is ENHRY and CDR2 SYGVKD. V was cut by 2 bases and J by 6 bases, with 14 bases left in between.

The chain has TRBV28 and TRBJ1-2; 12 bases match TRBD1. The germline V gene has CDR1 MDHEN and CDR2 SYDVKM. The CDR3 is 16 residues long. J lost 8 bases, V lost 6 bases, and 13 bases had no gene match. CDR3 residues: CASRPTSGQGAPGYTF. Written as DNA, the CDR3 is TGTGCCAGCAGGCCGACGTCGGGACAGGGGGCGCCCGGCTACACCTTC.

The rearrangement uses TRBV6-5 and TRBJ2-7; 8 bases are shared with TRBD1. This CDR3 has 14 amino acids. V shed 8 bases and J 6 bases; nucleotides not matched to a gene: 12. Germline V CDR1 and CDR2: MNHEY, SVGAGI. CDR3 nucleotides: TGTGCCAGCGAGGGGACAGGCATTTTCGGCGAGCAGTACTTC. This sequence encodes CASEGTGIFGEQYF.

The chain links TRBV28 to TRBJ1-6; the match to TRBD1 covers 9 bases. V lost 2 bases to trimming and J lost 8 bases; unmatched junction nucleotides: 4. This CDR3 has 15 amino acids. The germline V gene has CDR1 MDHEN and CDR2 SYDVKM. The CDR3 region is CASSLTGQGYSPLHF. DNA of the CDR3: TGTGCCAGCAGTTTAACGGGACAGGGTTATTCACCCCTCCACTTT.

The chain recombines TRBV29-1 with TRBJ1-5; D is perhaps TRBD1 (6 bases). Trimming pared 4 bases from V and 4 bases from J, leaving 11 bases between. CDR3 length: 13 amino acids. The germline CDR1 and CDR2 sequences are SQVTM and ANQGSEA. The CDR3 sequence is CSVGQDGNQPQHF. The CDR3 DNA follows: TGCAGCGTTGGACAGGACGGGAATCAGCCCCAGCATTTT.

This clone was counted between two and nine times. The V and J genes are TRBV4-2 and TRBJ2-7, with 7 bases that match TRBD2. The CDR3 runs 15 residues. Germline assignment: CDR1 LGHNA and CDR2 YNFKEQ. The V segment lost 2 bases and the J segment 1 base; nucleotides outside the gene matches: 5. Here the CDR3 reads CASSQPRDYSYEQYF. CDR3 nucleotide sequence: TGTGCCAGCAGCCAACCACGGGACTATTCCTACGAGCAGTACTTC.

This clone was counted once. The rearrangement joins TRBV30 to TRBJ2-1, with TRBD2 matching over 8 bases. Germline values: CDR1 GTSNPN, CDR2 SVGIG (reference sequence). This CDR3 contains 11 residues. CDR3 loop: CAREGYNEQFF. The DNA of the CDR3 is TGTGCTCGGGAGGGGTACAATGAGCAGTTCTTC.

The CDR3, as DNA: TGTGCCAGCAGCGTAGGAACAGGGATTGGGAACACTGAAGCTTTCTTT. Encoded protein: CASSVGTGIGNTEAFF. This chain connects TRBV9 to TRBJ1-1; tentative D call: TRBD1 (6 bases). Germline assignment: CDR1 SGDLS and CDR2 YYNGEE. V was clipped by 0 bases and J by 1 base, with 13 bases between them. This CDR3 has 16 amino acids.

This chain connects TRBV4-2 to TRBJ2-3; maybe TRBD2 (7 bases). CDR1 is LGHNA, CDR2 YNFKEQ, per germline. The CDR3 is made up of 18 amino acids. Trimming took off 2 bases at V and 2 bases at J, with 20 bases between the two ends. In DNA form, the CDR3 reads TGTGCCAGCAGCCAATCGCAGGCTCGTGGGGGGGCCACAGATACGCAGTATTTT. Encoded protein: CASSQSQARGGATDTQYF.

The chain carries TRBV19 and TRBJ1-4, with 7 bases fitting TRBD1. This CDR3 has 14 amino acids. V was clipped by 10 bases and J by 4 bases; unmatched bases: 9. Germline V gene lookup returns CDR1 LNHDA and CDR2 SQIVND (reference sequence). CDR3 residues: CATKAGTDNEKLFF. In DNA form, the CDR3 reads TGTGCCACTAAGGCCGGGACAGATAATGAAAAACTGTTTTTT.

V usage is TRBV27 and J usage is TRBJ2-2, with TRBD2 matching over 10 bases. The germline gives CDR1 MNHEY, CDR2 SMNVEV (reference sequence). The CDR3 contains 16 residues. Trimming cost V 5 bases and J 7 bases; bases outside gene matches: 10. In nucleotides, the CDR3 is TGTGCCAGCAGTCCCATAAGACTAGCGGGTTTCGGGGAGCTGTTTTTT. Translated: CASSPIRLAGFGELFF.

This clone came up once. The V call is TRBV28, the J call TRBJ1-2; 10 bases are shared with TRBD1. Losses at the gene ends were 3 bases for V and 5 bases for J; bases not matched to a gene: 6. Germline assignment: CDR1 MDHEN and CDR2 SYDVKM. This CDR3 region has 15 residues. CDR3 nucleotides: TGTGCCAGCAGTTTGAGTCAGGACAGGGGGTATGGCTACACCTTC. This sequence encodes CASSLSQDRGYGYTF.

The chain carries TRBV5-1 and TRBJ1-1; 7 positions agree with TRBD1. The ends lost 4 bases at V and 4 bases at J; junction bases unmatched: 13. CDR3 length equals 16 residues. Germline-derived CDR1 and CDR2 are SGHRS and YFSETQ. Written as DNA, the CDR3 is TGCGCCAGCAGCCCGACCGACAGGGCGAGAAGCACTGAAGCTTTCTTT. Protein sequence: CASSPTDRARSTEAFF.

The J gene is TRBJ2-3, the V gene TRBV4-2, with TRBD2 matching over 12 bases. The CDR3 covers 18 residues. Germline V CDR1 and CDR2: LGHNA, YNFKEQ. The V segment lost 0 bases and the J segment 1 base; nucleotides outside the gene matches: 5. The CDR3 here is CASSQDLAGGPRTDTQYF. The CDR3 DNA reads TGTGCCAGCAGCCAAGACCTAGCGGGGGGGCCCCGCACAGATACGCAGTATTTT.

This clone has more than one count but fewer than ten. The chain combines TRBV7-6 with TRBJ2-3, with 9 bases matching TRBD2. The length of the CDR3 is 16 residues. Germline assignment: CDR1 SGHVS and CDR2 FNYEAQ. Trimming removed 2 bases from V and 3 bases from J; junction bases left unmatched: 6. The CDR3 region is CASSLFAGGGTDTQYF. CDR3 DNA sequence: TGTGCCAGCAGCTTATTCGCGGGAGGGGGGACAGATACGCAGTATTTT.

The V call is TRBV30, the J call TRBJ2-7, with 7 bases identical to TRBD1. Germline values: CDR1 GTSNPN, CDR2 SVGIG (reference sequence). The CDR3 covers 16 residues. V trimming: 1 base; J trimming: 0 bases; junction bases outside the gene matches: 9. The CDR3, as DNA: TGTGCCTGGAGTGCTTACCGGGACAGTCTCTCCTACGAGCAGTACTTC. Its protein product is CAWSAYRDSLSYEQYF.

The CDR3 sequence is CASSISEGVRSYNEQFF. The CDR3 DNA sequence: TGTGCCAGTAGTATCTCAGAGGGGGTTCGCTCCTACAATGAGCAGTTCTTC. The chain has TRBV19 and TRBJ2-1; possibly TRBD1 for D (6 bases). From germline, CDR1 is LNHDA and CDR2 SQIVND (reference sequence). V lost 3 bases and J lost 0, with 15 bases in between. The CDR3 sequence is 17 residues long. The complete variable domain, with remaining parts taken from reference TRBV19 and TRBJ2-1, reads DGGITQSPKYLFRKEGQNVTLSCEQNLNHDAMYWYRQDPGQGLRLIYYSQIVNDFQKGDIAEGYSVSREKKESFPLTVTSAQKNPTAFYLCASSISEGVRSYNEQFFGPGTRLTVL.